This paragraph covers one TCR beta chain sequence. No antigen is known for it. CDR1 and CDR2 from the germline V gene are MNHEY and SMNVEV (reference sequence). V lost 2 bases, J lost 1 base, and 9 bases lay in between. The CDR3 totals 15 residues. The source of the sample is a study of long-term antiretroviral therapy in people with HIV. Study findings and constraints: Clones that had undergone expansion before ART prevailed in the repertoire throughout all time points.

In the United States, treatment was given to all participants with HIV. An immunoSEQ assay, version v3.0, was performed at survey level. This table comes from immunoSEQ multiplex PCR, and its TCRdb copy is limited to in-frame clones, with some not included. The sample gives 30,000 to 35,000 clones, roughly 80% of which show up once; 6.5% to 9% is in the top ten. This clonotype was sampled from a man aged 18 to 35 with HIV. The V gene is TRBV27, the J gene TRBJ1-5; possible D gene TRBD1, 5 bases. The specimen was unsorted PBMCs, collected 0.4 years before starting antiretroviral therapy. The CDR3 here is CASSLKGKSNQPQHF. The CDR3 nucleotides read TGTGCCAGCAGTTTAAAGGGGAAGAGCAATCAGCCCCAGCATTTT.